This TCR beta chain was profiled in a study of blood T cell repertoires in COVID-19. Germline V gene lookup returns CDR1 SGHDN and CDR2 FVKESK. V shed 8 bases and J 4 bases; nucleotides not matched to a gene: 11. The CDR3 runs to 17 residues. TCRdb's table, derived via immunoSEQ multiplex PCR, lists solely in-frame clones and lacks some. The repertoire holds around 97,000 clones, with almost 85% as singletons. This clone was seen just once. The sample taken for sequencing was peripheral blood. The J gene is TRBJ2-5, the V gene TRBV14, with 15 nucleotides matching TRBD2. This sequence was found in a man in his 70s with acute or convalescent COVID-19. The CDR3 DNA reads as TGTGCCAGCCAGGCCGGACTAGCGGGAGGGCCCCGAGAGACCCAGTACTTC. It yields the protein CASQAGLAGGPRETQYF.